The T cell receptor beta chain described here comes from a study of metastatic and nonmetastatic thyroid tumors. Study-level background: Peripheral blood and tumor or nodule samples from malignant and benign thyroid patients were compared.

Thyroid surgery had not been preceded by any treatment in any patient. General study findings and limits: Patients with malignant thyroid tumors reportedly had significantly higher TCR beta diversity than those with benign nodules, in blood and tumor.

This clone came up many times. Its antigen is currently unknown. Original data processing: The study's classifier, a distant-metastasis tool for papillary thyroid cancer, was built using CDR3 differences across clinicopathological groups. TCRdb re-called clones via MiXCR from the PCR reads. The V and J calls were not made by the authors but by TCRdb's processing. In the table there are about 40,000 clones, around a sixth of which are singletons. Germline V lookup: CDR1 SGHRS, CDR2 YFSETQ. V was clipped by 1 base and J by 1 base, with 9 bases between them. The CDR3 spans 14 residues. The sequence derives from a female donor with papillary thyroid cancer or a benign thyroid nodule (not recorded which). Some clones in this sample may be carry-over from other donors' samples. What was sequenced was tumor tissue. The V gene is TRBV5-1, the J gene TRBJ2-7; D gene uncertain. The CDR3 spells CASSLTVPSYEQYF. CDR3 DNA: TGCGCCAGCAGCTTGACAGTCCCGTCCTACGAGCAGTACTTC.